Listed below are T cell receptor beta chains from one sample, sequenced in a study of a mutant IDH1 vaccine in newly diagnosed glioma. The protocol was immunoSEQ multiplex PCR, while the TCRdb copy is restricted to in-frame clones and leaves out a portion. The sample contains 90,000 to 100,000 clones, around nine tenths of which appear only once. Here the sequenced sample was PBMCs, taken from a glioma patient treated with radiotherapy, temozolomide or both. The receptor set was obtained from a woman in her forties or fifties with glioma. Each CDR3 is given with its conserved first and last residue. Each record gives: D gene, V gene, clone size, CDR3 length, J gene, CDR3 DNA, CDR3 protein. A D gene is named only where the DNA matches it firmly. Size is stated for part of the rows, as once, few or many counts, or as a class when the clone is expanded.

>TRBD1|TRBV27|-|15|TRBJ2-7
TGTGCCAGCAGTTTATCGATGGGACAGTTCTACGAGCAGTACTTC
CASSLSMGQFYEQYF
>TRBD2|TRBV7-9|-|18|TRBJ2-3
TGTGCCAGCAGCTTAAGTGGTTCCGCGGGAGAGGGAACAGATACGCAGTATTTT
CASSLSGSAGEGTDTQYF
>-|TRBV10-2|once|13|TRBJ2-5
TGCGCCACCCGTAACCTTGCCCAAGAGACCCAGTACTTC
CATRNLAQETQYF
>-|TRBV6-1|-|13|TRBJ1-4
TGTGCCACCCAGGGGCAGGATCGTGAAAAACTGTTTTTT
CATQGQDREKLFF
>-|TRBV5-1|once|14|TRBJ2-4
TGCGCCAGCAGCGCTAGCGTAAGTGTGGACATTCAGTACTTC
CASSASVSVDIQYF
>-|TRBV20-1|-|11|TRBJ2-7
TGCAGTGCTCAAGTCCTATACGAGCAGTACTTC
CSAQVLYEQYF
>-|TRBV5-4|-|14|TRBJ2-7
TGTGCCAGCAGCTTGGTCGGTACCGCCTACGAGCAGTACTTC
CASSLVGTAYEQYF
>-|TRBV5-1|-|13|TRBJ2-1
TGCGCCAGCAGCCTCTCATCCTACAATGAGCAGTTCTTC
CASSLSSYNEQFF
>-|TRBV5-5|once|15|TRBJ2-3
TGTGCCAGCAGCCCCTGGCGGACAAGCACAGATACGCAGTATTTT
CASSPWRTSTDTQYF
>TRBD1|TRBV6-5|-|14|TRBJ2-7
TGTGCCAGCAGCCTCCGCAGGGGGTCCTACGAGCAGTACTTC
CASSLRRGSYEQYF
>TRBD2|TRBV5-8|-|15|TRBJ2-3
TGTGCCAGCAGCTTGACGGGGAGGGGCACAGATACGCAGTATTTT
CASSLTGRGTDTQYF
>-|TRBV2|-|15|TRBJ2-7
TGTGCCAGCAGTGAAAATTGGACCAGGGACTACGAGCAGTACTTC
CASSENWTRDYEQYF
>-|TRBV5-6|-|14|TRBJ2-3
TGTGCCAGCAGCTTGGGACTATTAACAGATACGCAGTATTTT
CASSLGLLTDTQYF
>-|TRBV2|-|12|TRBJ1-1
TGTGCCACGAGGGGAGGGAACACTGAAGCTTTCTTT
CATRGGNTEAFF
>TRBD1|TRBV2|-|15|TRBJ1-6
TGTGCCAGCAGGGGGGATGAGGACAGGGTTTCACCCCTCCACTTT
CASRGDEDRVSPLHF
>TRBD1|TRBV29-1|-|15|TRBJ2-7
TGCAGCGTGGACAACACAGGGGGAATTACCTACGAGCAGTACTTC
CSVDNTGGITYEQYF
>-|TRBV30|-|13|TRBJ1-4
TGTGCCTGGACCAAAGGCCTCGATGAAAAACTGTTTTTT
CAWTKGLDEKLFF
>TRBD1|TRBV23-1|once|19|TRBJ1-1
TGCGCCAGCAGTCACCCTCCGTCCGCGGGGGATGGCAGGGGGGCTGAAGCTTTCTTT
CASSHPPSAGDGRGAEAFF
>-|TRBV10-3|-|13|TRBJ1-4
TGTGCCATCACCTCACAACAGGGAGAAAAACTGTTTTTT
CAITSQQGEKLFF
>-|TRBV30|-|15|TRBJ1-5
TGTGCCTGGAGGATTGGAGGGGGGGGCAATCAGCCCCAGCATTTT
CAWRIGGGGNQPQHF
>-|TRBV5-1|-|16|TRBJ1-6
TGCGCCAGCGCCTCGGGGAGGAGCTCCTATAATTCACCCCTCCACTTT
CASASGRSSYNSPLHF
>-|TRBV2|-|10|TRBJ1-1
TGTGCCAGCAGTGAACTAGAAGCTTTCTTT
CASSELEAFF
>TRBD2|TRBV5-1|-|15|TRBJ2-7
TGCGCCAGCAGCACGGAGGGGACTACCTACCACGAGCAGTACTTC
CASSTEGTTYHEQYF
>-|TRBV29-1|-|15|TRBJ2-7
TGCAGCGTGAGGATGACTGGCATACCCTCCTACGAGCAGTACTTC
CSVRMTGIPSYEQYF
>-|TRBV6-1|-|13|TRBJ1-3
TGTGCCAGCAGTAACCCCTCTGGAAACACCATATATTTT
CASSNPSGNTIYF
>-|TRBV6-1|-|12|TRBJ2-7
TGTGCCAGCAATATGGCCAACTACGAGCAGTACTTC
CASNMANYEQYF
>-|TRBV11-2|-|14|TRBJ1-3
TGTGCCAGCAGCTGGGACAAATCTGGAAACACCATATATTTT
CASSWDKSGNTIYF
>-|TRBV11-2|-|10|TRBJ2-1
TGTGCCAGCAGCTTAAAAGAGCAGTTCTTC
CASSLKEQFF
>-|TRBV6-6|-|14|TRBJ2-6
TGTGCCAGCAGTCCCACCTCTGGGGCCAACGTCCTGACTTTC
CASSPTSGANVLTF
>TRBD2|TRBV2|-|17|TRBJ2-3
TGTGCCAGCAGTACCGGGACTAGCGGAAGGAGGTCAGATACGCAGTATTTT
CASSTGTSGRRSDTQYF
>-|TRBV30|-|13|TRBJ2-1
TGTGCCTGGAGTTCCCTCAGGGAGCGGGAGCAGTTCTTC
CAWSSLREREQFF
>-|TRBV5-6|-|15|TRBJ2-3
TGTGCCAGCAGCTTGGTTCCTTCTAGCACAGATACGCAGTATTTT
CASSLVPSSTDTQYF
>-|TRBV6-6|-|11|TRBJ1-1
TGTGCCAGCAGTTATATCACTGAAGCTTTCTTT
CASSYITEAFF
>-|TRBV29-1|-|12|TRBJ2-6
TGCAGCGTCTACTCTGGGGCCAACGTCCTGACTTTC
CSVYSGANVLTF
>TRBD1|TRBV6-4|-|15|TRBJ2-5
TGTGCCAGCAGTGACTCGAAAACAGGGGGCGCGTTGCAGTACTTC
CASSDSKTGGALQYF